What follows are 17 T cell receptor beta chains derived from one specimen sequenced in a study of response to subunit inactivated influenza vaccine. TCRdb re-called the RT-PCR reads through MiXCR, storing one row per CDR3 protein. The sample has 500,000 to 600,000 distinct CDR3 sequences, 6% to 9% seen once. The source was PBMCs from blood, collected less than 30 months after vaccination. The receptors derive from a man in his fifties or sixties who received an inactivated influenza vaccine.

This clonotype was counted ten times or more. The chain uses TRBV4-3 and TRBJ2-7; 9 nucleotides agree with TRBD2. Germline assignment: CDR1 LGHNA and CDR2 YSLEER. The CDR3 spans 20 residues. J was trimmed by 2 bases and V by 1 base; bases with no gene match: 18. The CDR3 DNA reads as TGCGCCAGCAGCCAAGTCTGGTCAGGGGCCCTAGCGGGACTAACCTACGAGCAGTACTTC. Protein: CASSQVWSGALAGLTYEQYF.

This clonotype was seen at least ten times. This rearrangement joins TRBV7-2 to TRBJ2-3, with unresolved D. The CDR3 has 15 amino acids. V was trimmed by 3 bases and J by 4 bases, leaving 14 bases between them. Germline CDR1 is SGHTA and CDR2 is FQGNSA. CDR3 DNA sequence: TGTGCCAGCAGCTTCATTCGCCCTGGGGCAGATACGCAGTATTTT. This encodes CASSFIRPGADTQYF.

This clonotype has more than one count but fewer than ten. The chain has TRBV20-1 and TRBJ1-4, with D perhaps TRBD1 (6 bases). The CDR3 contains 15 residues. The ends were cut back, 4 bases at V and 3 bases at J, with 15 bases in the middle. Germline values: CDR1 DFQATT, CDR2 SNEGSKA (reference sequence). The DNA for the CDR3 is TGCAGTGCTATGAGAAGGGACACGCCTAATGAAAAACTGTTTTTT. Translation: CSAMRRDTPNEKLFF.

This clonotype was seen a handful of times. The CDR3 region is CAWKEGAALNTEAFF. In DNA form, the CDR3 reads TGTGCCTGGAAGGAGGGGGCCGCTCTTAACACTGAAGCTTTCTTT. The chain recombines TRBV30 with TRBJ1-1; 7 positions match TRBD1. The trim removed 4 bases at V and 2 bases at J, leaving 10 bases unmatched. The V gene's germline CDR1 is GTSNPN and CDR2 SVGIG (reference sequence). CDR3 length: 15 residues. Together with reference TRBV30 and TRBJ1-1, the CDR3 gives the full variable domain: SQTIHQWPATLVQPVGSPLSLECTVEGTSNPNLYWYRQAAGRGLQLLFYSVGIGQISSEVPQNLSASRPQDRQFILSSKKLLLSDSGFYLCAWKEGAALNTEAFFGQGTRLTVV.

This clonotype was observed at least ten times. This chain uses TRBV20-1 with TRBJ2-4; 9 bases map to TRBD1. The trim removed 6 bases at V and 6 bases at J, leaving 6 bases unmatched. CDR3 length: 13 residues. Germline lookup yields CDR1 DFQATT and CDR2 SNEGSKA (reference sequence). In DNA form, the CDR3 reads TGCAGTGCCGGTGACAGGGGGGTAAACATTCAGTACTTC. Translation: CSAGDRGVNIQYF.

This clonotype was detected a few times. The chain uses TRBV5-1 and TRBJ2-7; the D gene is possibly TRBD2 (5 bases). V was shortened by 1 base and J by 1 base, with 18 bases between the two germline ends. The V gene's germline CDR1 is SGHRS and CDR2 YFSETQ. The CDR3 runs to 17 residues. The CDR3 DNA sequence: TGCGCCAGCAGCTTGCGGGGAGCGCCTCTCCTTTCCTACGAGCAGTACTTC. Amino acids: CASSLRGAPLLSYEQYF.

This clonotype was seen a handful of times. V and J are TRBV5-5 and TRBJ1-1, with a weak D call TRBD1 (5 bases). Trimming pared 2 bases from V and 3 bases from J, leaving 11 bases between. CDR1 and CDR2 (germline): SGHKS, YYEKEE (reference sequence). The CDR3 runs to 14 residues. The CDR3 DNA reads as TGTGCCAGCAGCTTCATGGGACCCGACACTGAAGCTTTCTTT. This sequence encodes CASSFMGPDTEAFF.

This clonotype occurred many times. The genes are TRBV5-1 and TRBJ1-5; no definite D call. CDR3 length equals 15 residues. From germline, CDR1 is SGHRS and CDR2 YFSETQ. Trimming shortened V by 4 bases and J by 0 bases, and 11 bases separated the two germline ends. The CDR3 DNA reads as TGCGCCAGCAGCCCAGTGGGAAATAGCAATCAGCCCCAGCATTTT. This translates into CASSPVGNSNQPQHF.

The chain links TRBV28 to TRBJ2-3; perhaps TRBD2 as D (6 bases). V lost 5 bases and J lost 5, with 14 bases in between. CDR3 length: 14 amino acids. CDR1 and CDR2 from the germline V gene are MDHEN and SYDVKM. The CDR3 bases are TGTGCCAGCAGTGCCGGAGGGGCAATAGATACGCAGTATTTT. This codes for CASSAGGAIDTQYF.

This clonotype was recorded a few times. This chain joins TRBV7-8 and TRBJ2-1; TRBD2 might be the D (6 bases). The CDR3 is 14 amino acids. Germline V gives CDR1 SGHVS, CDR2 FQNEAQ. Trimming removed 5 bases from V and 5 bases from J, with 13 bases in between. The CDR3 region is CASSRTGGNNEQFF. The CDR3, as DNA: TGTGCCAGCAGCCGTACAGGAGGGAACAATGAGCAGTTCTTC. Full variable domain (rest looked up from reference TRBV7-8 and TRBJ2-1): GAGVSQSPRYKVAKRGQDVALRCDPISGHVSLFWYQQALGQGPEFLTYFQNEAQLDKSGLPSDRFFAERPEGSVSTLKIQRTQQEDSAVYLCASSRTGGNNEQFFGPGTRLTVL.

The genes are TRBV5-5 and TRBJ2-7; no clear D gene. The CDR3 runs to 11 residues. V dropped 4 bases and J dropped 6 bases, with 8 bases sitting between them. Germline CDR1 and CDR2: SGHKS and YYEKEE (reference sequence). CDR3 DNA: TGTGCCAGCAGCATGCTAGTCGAGCAGTACTTC. Protein sequence: CASSMLVEQYF. Looking up the rest from reference TRBV5-5 and TRBJ2-7 gives the full variable domain: DAGVTQSPTHLIKTRGQQVTLRCSPISGHKSVSWYQQVLGQGPQFIFQYYEKEERGRGNFPDRFSARQFPNYSSELNVNALLLGDSALYLCASSMLVEQYFGPGTRLTVT.

This clonotype appeared a few times. The rearrangement joins TRBV12-3 or TRBV12-4 to TRBJ2-1; TRBD2 aligns across 11 bases. The ends lost 6 bases at V and 6 bases at J; junction bases unmatched: 13. The CDR3 has 17 amino acids. CDR3 amino acids: CASSPTSGRGSLNEQFF. CDR3 nucleotides: TGTGCCAGCAGCCCCACTAGCGGGAGAGGGTCACTCAATGAGCAGTTCTTC.

Many counts were recorded for this clonotype. CDR3 coding DNA: TGTGCCAGCAGTTTAGGACAGGGGTTCGCAGATACGCAGTATTTT. Protein product: CASSLGQGFADTQYF. This chain joins TRBV28 and TRBJ2-3; 9 bases map to TRBD1. The V segment lost 2 bases and the J segment 4 bases; nucleotides outside the gene matches: 4. CDR3 size: 15 residues. CDR1 and CDR2 from the germline V gene are MDHEN and SYDVKM.

CDR3 DNA: TGCGCCAGCAGCGTGAACAGGGACCAGTACTTC. Protein: CASSVNRDQYF. This sequence joins TRBV5-1 and TRBJ2-5, with D perhaps TRBD1 (6 bases). The CDR3 length is 11 residues. Trimming stripped 4 bases from V and 10 bases from J, with 11 bases between. The germline V gene encodes CDR1 SGHRS and CDR2 YFSETQ.

Points on this clonotype: A much larger clone lies a single base off, so this may be a read error. The chain has TRBV29-1 and TRBJ2-5; D is perhaps TRBD1 (5 bases). The CDR3 consists of 14 residues. Germline CDR1 is SQVTM and CDR2 is ANQGSEA. The CDR3: CSFEARAYQETQYF. CDR3 in DNA: TGCAGCTTTGAGGCCAGGGCGTACCAAGAGACCCAGTACTTC.

Many counts were recorded for this clonotype. The J gene is TRBJ2-7, the V gene TRBV5-1; D gene unclear. The V end was cut by 4 bases, the J end by 2 bases, with 13 bases between. Germline V gene data show CDR1 as SGHRS and CDR2 as YFSETQ. The CDR3 has 14 amino acids. The CDR3 DNA reads TGCGCCAGCAGCCCGAGCAGTGGGACCTACGAGCAGTACTTC. As protein: CASSPSSGTYEQYF.

This rearrangement joins TRBV6-2 or TRBV6-3 to TRBJ1-1, with D tentatively TRBD1 (5 bases). The CDR3 sequence is 13 residues long. The V and J ends lost 4 bases and 4 bases respectively, with 10 bases between them. Per germline, CDR1 MNHEY and CDR2 SVGEGT. CDR3 sequence reads: CASSFGGSTEAFF. CDR3 DNA: TGTGCCAGCAGTTTTGGGGGTAGCACTGAAGCTTTCTTT.